The rows below give T cell receptor beta chains drawn from one sample of a study of identical twins. TCRdb re-called the 5' RACE reads with MiXCR, one entry per CDR3 protein. The profile shows around 280,000 distinct CDR3 sequences, approximately 8.5% of them singletons. This sample also appeared in a second study, on yellow fever vaccine responses in identical twins.

The sample was memory (CD45RO+) T cells sorted from blood. These receptors all stem from a woman under 30 in good health. Each CDR3 is given with its conserved first and last residue. D genes are given only for firm matches. Only part of the rows carry a size: once, few, many, or a class if the clone is expanded.

j_call | d_call | cdr3_length | clone_size | v_call | cdr3_aa | cdr3_nt
TRBJ2-2 | NA | 13 | many | TRBV7-3 | CASRKGVTGELFF | TGTGCCAGCAGGAAAGGGGTCACCGGGGAGCTGTTTTTT
TRBJ1-2 | TRBD1 | 14 | many | TRBV20-1 | CSARDRGTDYGYTF | TGCAGTGCTAGAGACAGGGGGACAGACTATGGCTACACCTTC
TRBJ2-1 | NA | 14 | NA | TRBV27 | CASSFISPLRSQFF | TGTGCCAGCAGTTTTATTAGCCCGCTCCGATCGCAGTTCTTC
TRBJ2-2 | NA | 17 | NA | TRBV10-1 | CASSEVFGTANTGELFF | TGCGCCAGCAGTGAGGTGTTCGGGACCGCGAACACCGGGGAGCTGTTTTTT
TRBJ1-3 | NA | 15 | few | TRBV15 | CATSREGVGGNTIYF | TGTGCCACCAGCAGAGAAGGTGTAGGTGGAAACACCATATATTTT
TRBJ2-1 | NA | 14 | NA | TRBV7-3 | CASSVGWANNEQFF | TGTGCCAGCAGCGTAGGGTGGGCTAACAATGAGCAGTTCTTC
TRBJ1-6 | NA | 15 | many | TRBV12-3/TRBV12-4 | CASSANSIDNSPLHF | TGTGCCAGCAGTGCAAATAGCATTGATAATTCACCCCTCCACTTT
TRBJ2-1 | NA | 14 | many | TRBV29-1 | CSVGKGVSYNEQFF | TGCAGCGTTGGGAAGGGTGTATCCTACAATGAGCAGTTCTTC
TRBJ1-4 | NA | 13 | NA | TRBV5-1 | CASRQGEGEKLFF | TGCGCCAGCAGGCAGGGAGAGGGGGAAAAACTGTTTTTT
TRBJ2-5 | TRBD2 | 16 | few | TRBV6-5 | CASSYSSLAGGETQYF | TGTGCCAGCAGTTACTCGAGCCTAGCGGGGGGGGAGACCCAGTACTTC
TRBJ1-5 | TRBD1 | 15 | many | TRBV28 | CASRTLRGLHQPQHF | TGTGCCAGCAGGACTCTAAGGGGGCTTCATCAGCCCCAGCATTTT
TRBJ2-7 | NA | 13 | few | TRBV9 | CASSVEGLGEQYF | TGTGCCAGCAGCGTAGAGGGCCTGGGCGAGCAGTACTTC
TRBJ2-1 | TRBD1 | 13 | NA | TRBV5-1 | CASSLEDRNEQFF | TGCGCCAGCAGCTTGGAGGACAGGAATGAGCAGTTCTTC
TRBJ2-5 | TRBD1 | 16 | many | TRBV10-3 | CAISDPGTGGVETQYF | TGTGCCATCAGTGACCCCGGGACAGGGGGCGTCGAGACCCAGTACTTC
TRBJ1-1 | TRBD1 | 13 | few | TRBV12-3/TRBV12-4 | CASSLGGTGKAFF | TGTGCCAGCAGTTTAGGGGGGACAGGGAAGGCTTTCTTT
TRBJ2-7 | TRBD2 | 15 | many | TRBV27 | CASSLTPGLAYEQYF | TGTGCCAGCAGTTTAACACCGGGACTAGCCTACGAGCAGTACTTC
TRBJ1-1 | NA | 13 | NA | TRBV18 | CASSGASNLPAFF | TGTGCCAGCTCAGGAGCGTCGAACCTGCCGGCTTTCTTT
TRBJ2-5 | NA | 14 | few | TRBV5-1 | CASSGTTREETQYF | TGCGCCAGCAGCGGAACGACTAGGGAAGAGACCCAGTACTTC
TRBJ2-5 | TRBD2 | 17 | few | TRBV6-1 | CAISKPSLAGAPETQYF | TGTGCCATCAGTAAGCCTTCTCTAGCGGGGGCTCCAGAGACCCAGTACTTC
TRBJ2-6 | NA | 14 | few | TRBV5-1 | CASSPGGGSNVLTF | TGCGCCAGCAGCCCCGGCGGAGGGTCCAACGTCCTGACTTTC
TRBJ2-1 | NA | 12 | NA | TRBV20-1 | CSAFGRGNEQFF | TGCAGTGCTTTCGGACGGGGCAATGAGCAGTTCTTC
TRBJ2-3 | TRBD2 | 15 | NA | TRBV3-1 | CASSQNSGRADTQYF | TGTGCCAGCAGCCAAAATAGTGGGAGGGCAGATACGCAGTATTTT
TRBJ1-2 | NA | 14 | NA | TRBV25-1 | CASSEPWQGRGYTF | TGTGCCAGCAGTGAACCTTGGCAGGGGCGTGGCTACACCTTC
TRBJ2-5 | TRBD2 | 14 | many | TRBV20-1 | CSATRTSGGETQYF | TGCAGTGCCACCCGGACTAGCGGGGGAGAGACCCAGTACTTC
TRBJ1-5 | TRBD1 | 14 | many | TRBV28 | CASGTGGNNQPQHF | TGTGCCAGCGGGACAGGGGGGAACAATCAGCCCCAGCATTTT
TRBJ2-1 | TRBD2 | 14 | few | TRBV7-9 | CASSLAGVLNEQFF | TGTGCCAGCAGTCTAGCGGGAGTTTTAAATGAGCAGTTCTTC
TRBJ2-2 | NA | 16 | NA | TRBV7-2 | CASSFPGAPPTGELFF | TGTGCCAGCAGCTTCCCCGGGGCTCCCCCGACCGGGGAGCTGTTTTTT
TRBJ1-6 | NA | 15 | many | TRBV12-3/TRBV12-4 | CASSFGSHRNSPLHF | TGTGCCAGCAGTTTCGGGAGTCACCGCAACTCACCCCTCCACTTT
TRBJ2-3 | NA | 15 | NA | TRBV5-1 | CASSLSSESTDTQYF | TGCGCCAGCAGCTTGAGTTCAGAAAGCACAGATACGCAGTATTTT
TRBJ2-1 | TRBD1 | 13 | many | TRBV2 | CASSVDRGWEQFF | TGTGCCAGCAGCGTAGACAGGGGATGGGAGCAGTTCTTC
TRBJ2-1 | TRBD1 | 13 | many | TRBV29-1 | CSVGGQGYNEQFF | TGCAGCGTTGGTGGACAGGGGTACAATGAGCAGTTCTTC
TRBJ2-2 | NA | 13 | NA | TRBV6-4 | CASSDREGGELFF | TGTGCCAGCAGTGACAGGGAAGGTGGGGAGCTGTTTTTT
TRBJ2-5 | TRBD1 | 15 | many | TRBV11-2 | CASIARTGGGETQYF | TGTGCCAGCATCGCCAGGACAGGGGGCGGAGAGACCCAGTACTTC
TRBJ1-2 | NA | 13 | NA | TRBV18 | CASSPRQEDGYTF | TGTGCCAGCTCACCCCGACAGGAGGATGGCTACACCTTC
TRBJ1-2 | NA | 13 | few | TRBV20-1 | CSARDPQGIGYTF | TGCAGTGCTAGAGATCCCCAGGGGATTGGCTACACCTTC
TRBJ2-4 | NA | 13 | many | TRBV10-3 | CAISETQGNIQYF | TGTGCCATCAGTGAGACCCAGGGAAACATTCAGTACTTC
TRBJ2-3 | NA | 14 | few | TRBV3-1 | CASSHFWGGDTQYF | TGTGCCAGCAGCCACTTCTGGGGTGGGGATACGCAGTATTTT
TRBJ2-3 | NA | 16 | few | TRBV3-1 | CASSQGLGGSTDTQYF | TGTGCCAGCAGCCAAGGCTTGGGGGGTAGTACAGATACGCAGTATTTT
TRBJ2-7 | NA | 13 | NA | TRBV24-1 | CATSDFSGDEQYF | TGTGCCACCAGTGATTTTTCGGGTGACGAGCAGTACTTC
TRBJ2-6 | NA | 15 | few | TRBV20-1 | CSAKTQSSGANVLTF | TGCAGTGCTAAGACACAAAGCTCTGGGGCCAACGTCCTGACTTTC
TRBJ2-3 | NA | 12 | few | TRBV28 | CASSGSGLTQYF | TGTGCCAGCAGTGGTTCCGGCCTAACGCAGTATTTT
TRBJ2-3 | TRBD2 | 13 | many | TRBV29-1 | CSVGLAGTDTQYF | TGCAGCGTGGGACTAGCGGGAACAGATACGCAGTATTTT
TRBJ2-3 | TRBD2 | 17 | few | TRBV28 | CASSRRGGVTDTDTQYF | TGTGCCAGCAGTCGACGGGGGGGGGTTACAGACACAGATACGCAGTATTTT
TRBJ1-6 | NA | 14 | NA | TRBV6-1 | CASSEQGLNSPLHF | TGTGCCAGCAGCGAACAGGGTTTGAATTCACCCCTCCACTTT
TRBJ1-1 | NA | 15 | few | TRBV5-1 | CASSLEAGRDTEAFF | TGCGCCAGCAGCTTGGAGGCGGGTCGGGACACTGAAGCTTTCTTT
TRBJ2-7 | NA | 14 | few | TRBV19 | CATKPAHYTYEQYF | TGTGCCACCAAACCCGCGCACTATACCTACGAGCAGTACTTC
TRBJ1-1 | NA | 14 | few | TRBV7-3 | CASSQSGLNTEAFF | TGTGCCAGCAGCCAATCGGGACTGAACACTGAAGCTTTCTTT